These 21 T cell receptor beta chains share one sample of origin, sequenced in a study of technical replicates of blood from a handful of donors. Libraries were prepared by immunoSEQ multiplex PCR; TCRdb keeps only in-frame clonotypes and omits some of them. The table lists 45,000 to 65,000 clones, 94% of them singletons. The sample was T cells isolated from PBMCs. These receptors originate from a human donor in good health.

A single count supports this clone. The rearrangement joins TRBV6-5 to TRBJ1-6; tentative D call: TRBD1 (6 bases). This CDR3 comprises 15 residues. V lost 2 bases to trimming and J lost 10 bases, with 15 bases between them. Germline CDR1 and CDR2: MNHEY and SVGAGI. As DNA, the CDR3 is TGTGCCAGCAGTTACGGGGGGGCAATCCGGTCACCCCTCCACTTT. This gives the protein CASSYGGAIRSPLHF.

This chain links TRBV11-2 with TRBJ2-2; 8 bases are a match to TRBD2. The CDR3 is 18 residues long. V trimming: 5 bases; J trimming: 6 bases; junction bases outside the gene matches: 17. The germline V gene has CDR1 SGHAT and CDR2 FQNNGV. The CDR3 DNA reads TGTGCCAGCAGCACCCGACTCCCGCGGGGGGTTTGGTCCGGGGAGCTGTTTTTT. It codes for CASSTRLPRGVWSGELFF.

The genes are TRBV15 and TRBJ1-3, with D uncertain. Trimming left V 1 base short and J 4 bases short, with 11 bases between. There are 15 residues in the CDR3. Germline values: CDR1 LNHNV, CDR2 YYDKDF (reference sequence). The CDR3 here is CATSRGAAWGNTIYF. The CDR3 DNA sequence: TGTGCCACCAGCAGAGGGGCCGCGTGGGGAAACACCATATATTTT.

The chain couples TRBV15 to TRBJ2-1; D unresolved. In germline, CDR1 is LNHNV, CDR2 YYDKDF (reference sequence). This CDR3 contains 16 residues. V was trimmed by 5 bases and J by 0 bases, leaving 14 bases between them. The CDR3, as DNA: TGTGCCACCAGCCTGACGACTCGAAGCTCCTACAATGAGCAGTTCTTC. Protein sequence: CATSLTTRSSYNEQFF.

The chain links TRBV28 to TRBJ1-2; 9 bases are a match to TRBD1. The germline gives CDR1 MDHEN, CDR2 SYDVKM. The CDR3 spans 15 residues. After removal of 6 bases from V and 4 bases from J, the junction contained 9 bases not matched to a gene. The CDR3 DNA reads TGTGCCAGCAGACCGTTGGACAGGGGACTCTATGGCTACACCTTC. Translation gives CASRPLDRGLYGYTF.

The chain carries TRBV9 and TRBJ2-2; 9 bases match TRBD1. Germline CDR1 reads SGDLS; CDR2 reads YYNGEE. The trim removed 2 bases at V and 7 bases at J, leaving 6 bases unmatched. CDR3 length: 15 amino acids. In DNA, the CDR3 is TGTGCCAGCAGCGTCTCCGGGACAGGGTACGGGGAGCTGTTTTTT. Translating gives CASSVSGTGYGELFF.

V usage is TRBV7-2 and J usage is TRBJ1-5; D call uncertain. The germline gives CDR1 SGHTA, CDR2 FQGNSA. Trimming pared 5 bases from V and 3 bases from J, leaving 5 bases between. The CDR3 extends over 12 amino acids. The CDR3 DNA reads as TGTGCCAGCAGCGTACTCAATCAGCCCCAGCATTTT. It translates to CASSVLNQPQHF.

The chain recombines TRBV7-9 with TRBJ2-3; 7 nucleotides align to TRBD2. The CDR3 extends over 18 amino acids. V shed 0 bases and J 0 bases; nucleotides not matched to a gene: 9. CDR1 SEHNR and CDR2 FQNEAQ come from the germline V gene (reference sequence). CDR3 nucleotide sequence: TGTGCCAGCAGCTTAGCTGGCGGGAGTGGGTCAAGCACAGATACGCAGTATTTT. Translated, it gives CASSLAGGSGSSTDTQYF.

This chain uses TRBV10-1 with TRBJ1-1; TRBD1 aligns across 7 bases. V lost 3 bases and J lost 4; bases outside the gene matches: 5. The CDR3 runs 14 residues. Germline V gives CDR1 WNHNN, CDR2 SYGVQD (reference sequence). CDR3 region: CASSDGTVGTEAFF. CDR3 nucleotides: TGCGCCAGCAGTGATGGGACAGTGGGCACTGAAGCTTTCTTT.

The V gene is TRBV7-9, the J gene TRBJ1-1, with TRBD1 matching 8 bases. J gave up 3 bases and V 5 bases, and 14 bases lay outside the gene matches. Germline lookup yields CDR1 SEHNR and CDR2 FQNEAQ (reference sequence). CDR3 length: 17 residues. The CDR3, as DNA: TGTGCCAGCAGCATCTACCGCTCAGGGGGCTTGGACACTGAAGCTTTCTTT. Protein: CASSIYRSGGLDTEAFF.

The chain has TRBV12-5 and TRBJ2-1, with TRBD2 matching 10 bases. V was pared by 0 bases and J by 6 bases, with 11 bases of the junction left unmatched. Germline V gene data show CDR1 as LGHNT and CDR2 as FRNRAP. The CDR3 spans 18 residues. The CDR3 loop is CASGLVLERGGNFNEQFF. DNA for the CDR3: TGTGCTAGTGGTTTGGTACTCGAGCGGGGGGGTAATTTCAATGAGCAGTTCTTC.

The CDR3 protein is CASSLAGGQETQYF. In nucleotides, the CDR3 is TGTGCCAGCAGTTTAGCGGGAGGTCAAGAGACCCAGTACTTC. The chain carries TRBV28 and TRBJ2-5, with 8 bases aligning to TRBD2. This CDR3 spans 14 amino acids. Germline V gives CDR1 MDHEN, CDR2 SYDVKM. Trimming removed 2 bases from V and 2 bases from J; junction bases left unmatched: 1.

The rearrangement joins TRBV10-3 to TRBJ2-3, with TRBD2 matching over 9 bases. Trimming at V came to 0 bases and at J to 0 bases, leaving 4 bases not matched to a gene. Per germline, CDR1 ENHRY and CDR2 SYGVKD. The CDR3 is made up of 17 amino acids. This CDR3 reads CAISESSTSGSTDTQYF. In nucleotides, the CDR3 is TGTGCCATCAGTGAGTCGAGCACTAGCGGGAGCACAGATACGCAGTATTTT.

The CDR3 DNA follows: TGTGCCAGCAGTTACTCGTGGGCTAGCACAGATACGCAGTATTTT. Its translation is CASSYSWASTDTQYF. The chain links TRBV6-6 to TRBJ2-3; no definite D call. The V and J ends lost 0 bases and 0 bases respectively, with 7 bases between them. The germline V gene has CDR1 MNHNY and CDR2 SVGAGI (reference sequence). The CDR3 loop spans 15 amino acids.

The rearrangement links TRBV28 to TRBJ1-2; TRBD1 aligns across 10 bases. J gave up 7 bases and V 5 bases, and 7 bases lay outside the gene matches. From germline, CDR1 is MDHEN and CDR2 SYDVKM. The length of the CDR3 is 14 residues. CDR3: CASSPGQGSGGYTF. CDR3 bases: TGTGCCAGCAGTCCGGGACAGGGGAGCGGTGGCTACACCTTC.

J is TRBJ2-1 and V is TRBV5-4; 9 bases are shared with TRBD1. This CDR3 spans 14 amino acids. The J segment lost 7 bases and the V segment lost 4 bases, leaving 6 bases of the junction unmatched. The germline gives CDR1 SGHNT, CDR2 YYREEE (reference sequence). CDR3 protein: CASSTPTGGNEQFF. Here the CDR3 DNA reads TGTGCCAGCAGCACCCCGACAGGGGGTAATGAGCAGTTCTTC.

The V and J genes are TRBV5-1 and TRBJ2-2; a weak D match, TRBD1 (5 bases). Per the germline V gene, CDR1 is SGHRS and CDR2 is YFSETQ. The CDR3 has 17 amino acids. V was cut by 5 bases and J by 4 bases, with 21 bases left in between. The DNA for the CDR3 is TGCGCCAGCAGTTTTCGGACCGCCGACAGAGGCACCGGGGAGCTGTTTTTT. This gives the protein CASSFRTADRGTGELFF.

The V call is TRBV7-6, the J call TRBJ1-1, with 7 bases identical to TRBD1. The germline V gene encodes CDR1 SGHVS and CDR2 FNYEAQ. The CDR3 extends over 15 amino acids. V gave up 5 bases and J gave up 0 bases; unmatched junction bases: 6. The CDR3 here is CASSPGGRLNTEAFF. In nucleotides, the CDR3 is TGTGCCAGCAGCCCAGGGGGTCGGTTGAACACTGAAGCTTTCTTT.

V gene TRBV6-5 combines with J gene TRBJ2-7, with a weak D call TRBD2 (5 bases). CDR3 length equals 15 residues. Germline assignment: CDR1 MNHEY and CDR2 SVGAGI. V was cut by 2 bases and J by 6 bases, with 17 bases left in between. DNA of the CDR3: TGTGCCAGCAGTTACGCCTCTTTGACTACCCCCGAGCAGTACTTC. As protein: CASSYASLTTPEQYF.

The chain recombines TRBV10-1 with TRBJ2-7; 9 bases are shared with TRBD2. Germline lookup yields CDR1 WNHNN and CDR2 SYGVQD (reference sequence). There are 16 residues in the CDR3. V shed 9 bases, J shed 5 bases, and the junction held 17 bases outside the gene matches. This chain's CDR3 is CARPHLGLAGYDEQYF. DNA for the CDR3: TGCGCCAGGCCTCACCTTGGGCTAGCGGGATATGACGAGCAGTACTTC.

This chain links TRBV7-9 with TRBJ2-5, with D maybe TRBD1 (5 bases). The CDR3 contains 15 residues. With 5 bases removed from V and 1 base from J, the gap between germline ends came to 14 bases. The germline V gene encodes CDR1 SEHNR and CDR2 FQNEAQ (reference sequence). Here the CDR3 reads CASSAGFRLQETQYF. The DNA for the CDR3 is TGTGCCAGCAGCGCAGGGTTTAGGCTCCAAGAGACCCAGTACTTC.